These T cell receptor beta chains were read from a single sample in a study of cytomegalovirus exposure and HLA in healthy donors. Assay: immunoSEQ multiplex PCR; the TCRdb copy retains only in-frame clones and omits some. The sample contains about 150,000 clones, 75% to 85% of which appear only once. The sequenced sample consisted of PBMCs. The source is a middle-aged woman in good health and CMV-seropositive. Each CDR3 is given with its conserved first and last residue. The D gene is left open where the match is weak. Clone size is not always given. Where it is, it says once, few, many or a class for expanded clones.

few	TRBD2	TRBV11-3	TRBJ2-7	TGTGCCAGCAGCCCAGGACTAGCTTGGGAGCAGTACTTC	CASSPGLAWEQYF
-	-	TRBV6-1	TRBJ2-7	TGTGCCAGCAGTGGATCCCGAGGGGGAGGGAGATACTACGAGCAGTACTTC	CASSGSRGGGRYYEQYF
-	-	TRBV28	TRBJ1-4	TGTGCCAGCAGTCAAGTACCGTCGGACAGTGTGGATTCCTCAACTAATGAAAAACTGTTTTTT	CASSQVPSDSVDSSTNEKLFF
-	TRBD1	TRBV5-1	TRBJ1-1	TGCGCCAGCCGTCGGACAGGGCTAGAGAACACTGAAGCTTTCTTT	CASRRTGLENTEAFF
-	TRBD2	TRBV6-6	TRBJ2-1	TGTGCCAGCAGTTACGAGTCGGGAGGGAGGAACAATGAGCAGTTCTTC	CASSYESGGRNNEQFF
-	TRBD1	TRBV7-8	TRBJ1-5	TGTGCCAGCAGCTTAGCTAGGGACAGGCCCCAGCATTTT	CASSLARDRPQHF
-	-	TRBV6-5	TRBJ1-1	TGTGCCAGCAGTTACTTGAGGGTATCTTCAACTGAAGCTTTCTTT	CASSYLRVSSTEAFF
-	-	TRBV2	TRBJ1-5	TGTGCCAGCAGTTCTAGACGTAACAATCAGCCCCAGCATTTT	CASSSRRNNQPQHF
-	-	TRBV6-1	TRBJ2-7	TGTGCCAGCAGTGAAGCGCTAGTACGGGTCTCCTACGAGCAGTACTTC	CASSEALVRVSYEQYF
-	TRBD1	TRBV11-3	TRBJ2-1	TGTGCCAGCAGCTTAGGTCGTTTGACAGGGATCAATGAGCAGTTCTTC	CASSLGRLTGINEQFF
-	TRBD2	TRBV27	TRBJ2-7	TGTGCCAGCAGTTCCGGACTAGCGGGCCTTTACGAGCAGTACTTC	CASSSGLAGLYEQYF
-	TRBD2	TRBV6-1	TRBJ2-4	TGTGCCAGCAGGGAGGGACTAGGGAACATTCAGTACTTC	CASREGLGNIQYF
-	TRBD1	TRBV9	TRBJ1-3	TGTGCCAGCAGCGCCCGGGACAGGGTATCTGGAAACACCATATATTTT	CASSARDRVSGNTIYF
-	-	TRBV27	TRBJ2-2	TGTGCCAGCAGTGACAGAGGTCCCGGGGAGCTGTTTTTT	CASSDRGPGELFF
-	-	TRBV7-8	TRBJ2-1	TGTGCCAGCAGCTCAGGGGACTACCTCTCTAAGCAGTTCTTC	CASSSGDYLSKQFF
-	TRBD2	TRBV7-8	TRBJ2-7	TGTGCCAGCAGCTTAGCGAGGAGATCGGCGGGAGGGAGCGAGCAGTACTTC	CASSLARRSAGGSEQYF
once	-	TRBV9	TRBJ2-3	TGTGCCAGCAGCGTATGGGCGGGATCTACAGATACGCAGTATTTT	CASSVWAGSTDTQYF
few	-	TRBV5-6	TRBJ1-1	TGTGCCAGCAGCTTCGGGGGACGGCTTGAAGCTTTCTTT	CASSFGGRLEAFF
-	-	TRBV5-1	TRBJ2-1	TGCGCCAGCAGCTTAAATCCCAGTGGAGGGGAGCAGTTCTTC	CASSLNPSGGEQFF
few	-	TRBV5-4	TRBJ2-7	TGTGCCAGCAGCTTGGGGGTCCCGAGGGTCTACGAGCAGTACTTC	CASSLGVPRVYEQYF
-	-	TRBV11-3	TRBJ2-1	TGTGCCAGCAGCTTCGCGTTTTCGGGGTACAATGAGCAGTTCTTC	CASSFAFSGYNEQFF
few	-	TRBV30	TRBJ1-6	TGTGCCTGGACCCAAAAGGACTGGTCTTCACCCCTCCACTTT	CAWTQKDWSSPLHF
-	-	TRBV28	TRBJ1-1	TGTGCCAGCAGTTTATCAGGAGGGTCCATGAACACTGAAGCTTTCTTT	CASSLSGGSMNTEAFF
-	TRBD1	TRBV7-2	TRBJ2-6	TGTGCCAGCAGCTTAGGGACAGGCCTCTCTGGGGCCAACGTCCTGACTTTC	CASSLGTGLSGANVLTF
once	TRBD2	TRBV28	TRBJ2-7	TGTGCCAGCAGTCCGGGTTCCGGGACTAGCGGGTACGAGCAGTACTTC	CASSPGSGTSGYEQYF
-	TRBD2	TRBV7-6	TRBJ2-1	TGTGCCAGCAGCCCAAGAAGGGAGCGGGGCAGCTACAATGAGCAGTTCTTC	CASSPRRERGSYNEQFF
-	-	TRBV7-9	TRBJ2-5	TGTGCCACCTCCGGAGCAGTTCAAGAGACCCAGTACTTC	CATSGAVQETQYF
-	TRBD2	TRBV6-1	TRBJ2-3	TGTGCCAGCAGTGAAGTGGCGGGAGCTGGAGATACGCAGTATTTT	CASSEVAGAGDTQYF
few	-	TRBV14	TRBJ1-2	TGTGCCAGCAGCCAAGATTTAGGGGGACGCGGCTACACCTTC	CASSQDLGGRGYTF
-	-	TRBV27	TRBJ2-7	TGTGCCAGCTTTACAAGCTCCTACGAGCAGTACTTC	CASFTSSYEQYF
-	-	TRBV12-5	TRBJ2-3	TGTGCTAGTGGTTTGGTACTTGCGGGCCGAAGCACAGATACGCAGTATTTT	CASGLVLAGRSTDTQYF
-	-	TRBV30	TRBJ2-3	TGTGCCTGGAGTGCAGGGCCGGCGCGAGATACGCAGTATTTT	CAWSAGPARDTQYF
-	TRBD1	TRBV7-9	TRBJ1-1	TGTGCCAGCAGCTTACAGGGGGCAAAGGGCACTGAAGCTTTCTTT	CASSLQGAKGTEAFF
-	TRBD2	TRBV6-1	TRBJ2-1	TGTGCCAGCAGAACTAGCGGAGGGGATGCTGAGCAGTTCTTC	CASRTSGGDAEQFF
-	TRBD1	TRBV30	TRBJ2-7	TGTGCCTGGAGTCGGCGGACAGGGCCCTACGAGCAGTACTTC	CAWSRRTGPYEQYF
-	TRBD2	TRBV18	TRBJ2-7	TGTGCCAGCTCACTTGGGACTAGCGGGAGCTCCTACGAGCAGTACTTC	CASSLGTSGSSYEQYF
-	-	TRBV18	TRBJ2-7	TGTGCCAGCTCTATTCTGGACAGCTCCTACGAGCAGTACTTC	CASSILDSSYEQYF
-	TRBD2	TRBV5-1	TRBJ2-3	TGCGCCAGCAGCGCGGGACTAGCGGGAGTTACCACTAGCACAGATACGCAGTATTTT	CASSAGLAGVTTSTDTQYF
-	-	TRBV7-2	TRBJ2-3	TGTGCCAGCAGCTTAGAACTACCCACAGATACGCAGTATTTT	CASSLELPTDTQYF
-	-	TRBV7-9	TRBJ1-1	TGTGCCAGCAGCTTAGGGGGGGGGACTGAAGCTTTCTTT	CASSLGGGTEAFF
-	-	TRBV5-4	TRBJ2-1	TGTGCCAGCAGCTTACGGAGCTCCTACAATGAGCAGTTCTTC	CASSLRSSYNEQFF
-	TRBD2	TRBV15	TRBJ2-1	TGTGCCACCAGCAGAGACCTAGCGGGAGGGCTCGATGAGCAGTTCTTC	CATSRDLAGGLDEQFF
-	TRBD2	TRBV7-9	TRBJ2-3	TGTGCCAGCAGCCACCTAGCGGGAGGAGAGCCAGATACGCAGTATTTT	CASSHLAGGEPDTQYF
-	TRBD2	TRBV27	TRBJ2-5	TGTGCCAGCAGTGGGGGGGGGACCCAGTACTTC	CASSGGGTQYF